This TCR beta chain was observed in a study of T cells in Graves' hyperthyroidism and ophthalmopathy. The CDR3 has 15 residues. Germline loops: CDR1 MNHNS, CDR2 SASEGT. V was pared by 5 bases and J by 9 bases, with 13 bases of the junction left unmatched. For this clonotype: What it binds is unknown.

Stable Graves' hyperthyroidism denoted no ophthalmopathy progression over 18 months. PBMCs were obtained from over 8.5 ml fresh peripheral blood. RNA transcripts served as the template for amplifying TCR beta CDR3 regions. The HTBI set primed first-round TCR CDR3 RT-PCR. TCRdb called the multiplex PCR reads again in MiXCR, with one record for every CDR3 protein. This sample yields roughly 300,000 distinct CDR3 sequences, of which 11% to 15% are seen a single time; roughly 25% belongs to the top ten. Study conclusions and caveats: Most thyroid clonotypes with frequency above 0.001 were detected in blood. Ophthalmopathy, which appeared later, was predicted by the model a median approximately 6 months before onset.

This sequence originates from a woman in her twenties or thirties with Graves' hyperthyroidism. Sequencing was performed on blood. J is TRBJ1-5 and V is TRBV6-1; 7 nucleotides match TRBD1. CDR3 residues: CASSSPTGWVWPQHF. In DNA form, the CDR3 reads TGTGCCAGCAGTTCCCCGACAGGGTGGGTTTGGCCCCAGCATTTT.